This paragraph covers one T cell receptor (beta chain) sequence. What it recognizes is unknown. This specimen comes from a study of shared clonotypes between healthy human individuals. Study-wide context: Plates per donor: three CD4 naive, three CD4 memory, two CD8 naive, one CD8 memory.

The table came from immunoSEQ multiplex PCR; TCRdb's copy has only in-frame clones and leaves some out. The sample lists roughly 1 million clones; 70% to 80% were seen once. Each sample came from a Caucasian adult donor living in Nashville, Tennessee. Overall study findings and caveats: All-four-donor shared clonotypes had higher generation probabilities than non-shared clonotypes did. Depth was large, yet rarefaction showed that sorted-subset sequencing was incomplete.

V was pared by 2 bases and J by 6 bases, with 8 bases of the junction left unmatched. In germline, CDR1 is GTSNPN, CDR2 SVGIG (reference sequence). The CDR3 has 15 residues. The source of this sequence is a young man in good health. Material for sequencing was memory CD4+ T cells sorted from blood. Subset here: CD45RA-negative fraction. The rearrangement joins TRBV30 to TRBJ1-5; 9 positions match TRBD1. The CDR3: CAWSPRDRDTQPQHF. CDR3 DNA sequence: TGTGCCTGGAGTCCCCGGGACAGGGATACTCAGCCCCAGCATTTT.